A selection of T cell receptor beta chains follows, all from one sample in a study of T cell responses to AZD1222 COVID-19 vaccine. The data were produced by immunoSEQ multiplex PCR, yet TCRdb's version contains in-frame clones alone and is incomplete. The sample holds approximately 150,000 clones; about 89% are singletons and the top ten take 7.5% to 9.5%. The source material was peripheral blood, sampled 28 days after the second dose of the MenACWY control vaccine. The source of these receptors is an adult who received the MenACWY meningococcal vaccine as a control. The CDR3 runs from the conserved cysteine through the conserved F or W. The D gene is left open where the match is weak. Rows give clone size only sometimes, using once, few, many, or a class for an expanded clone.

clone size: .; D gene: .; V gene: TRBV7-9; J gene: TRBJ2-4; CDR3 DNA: TGTGCCAGCAGCTTGGGACGGACACTAGCCAAAAACATTCAGTACTTC; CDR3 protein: CASSLGRTLAKNIQYF
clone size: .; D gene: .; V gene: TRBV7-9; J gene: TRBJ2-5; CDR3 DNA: TGTGCCAGCAGCTTCCAGGGCCATTTTGAGACCCAGTACTTC; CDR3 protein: CASSFQGHFETQYF
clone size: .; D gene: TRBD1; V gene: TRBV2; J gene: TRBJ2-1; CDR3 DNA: TGTGCCACCAACACCGGGACAGGGTACAATGAGCAGTTCTTC; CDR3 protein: CATNTGTGYNEQFF
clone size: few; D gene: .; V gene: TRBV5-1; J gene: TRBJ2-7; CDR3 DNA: TGCGCCAGCACGCCCTTCCCAAAGGGATACGAGCAGTACTTC; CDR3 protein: CASTPFPKGYEQYF
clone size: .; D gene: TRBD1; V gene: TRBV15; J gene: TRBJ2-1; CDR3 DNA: TGTGCCACCAGCAGACCCCCCTCGACAGGGAATCGTGAGCAGTTCTTC; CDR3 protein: CATSRPPSTGNREQFF
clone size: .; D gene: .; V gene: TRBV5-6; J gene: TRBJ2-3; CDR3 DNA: TGTGCCAGCAGCCTGGACAGATACTCTTCTAGCACAGATACGCAGTATTTT; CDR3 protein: CASSLDRYSSSTDTQYF
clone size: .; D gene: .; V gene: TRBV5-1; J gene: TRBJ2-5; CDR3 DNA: TGCGCCAGCAGCTTGGAAGTATCCGGCAGGACAACCACACAGTGGCAAGAGACCCAGTACTTC; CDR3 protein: CASSLEVSGRTTTQWQETQYF
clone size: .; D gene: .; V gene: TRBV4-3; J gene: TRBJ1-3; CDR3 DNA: TGCGCCAGCAGCCAAGAGGCGGCAGGGGTAGGAAACACCATATATTTT; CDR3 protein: CASSQEAAGVGNTIYF
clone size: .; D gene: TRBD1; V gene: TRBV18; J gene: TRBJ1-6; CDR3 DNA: TGTGCCAGCTCACGGGGACAGGGGATAGGGTCACCCCTCCACTTT; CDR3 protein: CASSRGQGIGSPLHF
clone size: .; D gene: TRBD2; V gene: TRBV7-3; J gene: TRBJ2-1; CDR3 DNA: TGTGCCAGCAGCTTAGGTCCTAGCGGGAGTCTTGGTGAGCAGTTCTTC; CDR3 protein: CASSLGPSGSLGEQFF
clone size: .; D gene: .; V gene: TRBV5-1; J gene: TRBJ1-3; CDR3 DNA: TGCGCCAGCAGCTTGGATTTCAGTGCAGACCCCATCTCTGGAAACACCATATATTTT; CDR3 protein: CASSLDFSADPISGNTIYF
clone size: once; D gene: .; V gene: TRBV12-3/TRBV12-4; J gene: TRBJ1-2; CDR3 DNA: TGTGCCAGCAGTTTGGGGGTGGGGCATGGCTACACCTTC; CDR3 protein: CASSLGVGHGYTF
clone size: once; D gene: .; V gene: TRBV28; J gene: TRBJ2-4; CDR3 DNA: TGTGCCAGCAGTCTGAGTCCCAAAAACATTCAGTACTTC; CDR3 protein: CASSLSPKNIQYF
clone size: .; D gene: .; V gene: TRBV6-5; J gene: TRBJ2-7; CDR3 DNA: TGTGCCAGCAGTTACTCGAGGTTAGGGGAGCAGTACTTC; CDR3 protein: CASSYSRLGEQYF
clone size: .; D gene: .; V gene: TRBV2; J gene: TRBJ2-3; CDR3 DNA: TGTGCCAGCGGCCTTTCTAGCACAGATACGCAGTATTTT; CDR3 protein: CASGLSSTDTQYF
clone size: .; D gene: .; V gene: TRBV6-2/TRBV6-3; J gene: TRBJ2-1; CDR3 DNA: TGTGCCAGCAGTCACTACAGGAGTTACAATGAGCAGTTCTTC; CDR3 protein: CASSHYRSYNEQFF
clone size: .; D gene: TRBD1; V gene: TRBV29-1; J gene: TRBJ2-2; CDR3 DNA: TGCAGCGGTGAACAGGGGGGTCCCCCCGGGGAGCTGTTTTTT; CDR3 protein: CSGEQGGPPGELFF
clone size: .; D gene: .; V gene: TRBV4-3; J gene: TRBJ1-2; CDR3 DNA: TGCGCCAGCAGCCAAGACGTCGGGGGGAGGTATGGCTACACCTTC; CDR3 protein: CASSQDVGGRYGYTF
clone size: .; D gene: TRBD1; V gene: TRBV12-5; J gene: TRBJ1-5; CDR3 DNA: TGTGCTAGTGGTCCGTCGACAGGGGGCGGTCAGCCCCAGCATTTT; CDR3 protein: CASGPSTGGGQPQHF
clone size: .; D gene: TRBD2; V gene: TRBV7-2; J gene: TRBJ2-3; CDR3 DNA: TGTGCCAGCAGCTTAGGAGCGGGGGGAGATACGCAGTATTTT; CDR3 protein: CASSLGAGGDTQYF
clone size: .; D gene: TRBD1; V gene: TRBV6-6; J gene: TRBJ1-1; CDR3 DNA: TGTGCCAGCAGTGACACAGGGGGCACTGAAGCTTTCTTT; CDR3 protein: CASSDTGGTEAFF
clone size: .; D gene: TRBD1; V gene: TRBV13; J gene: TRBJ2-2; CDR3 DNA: TGTGCCAGCACTTGGACAGGGTGGAACACCGGGGAGCTGTTTTTT; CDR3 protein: CASTWTGWNTGELFF
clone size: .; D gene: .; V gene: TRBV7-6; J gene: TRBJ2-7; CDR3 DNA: TGTGCCAGCAGCTTAGGGGCTTGGGCAGGGGCGACCTACGAGCAGTACTTC; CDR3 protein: CASSLGAWAGATYEQYF
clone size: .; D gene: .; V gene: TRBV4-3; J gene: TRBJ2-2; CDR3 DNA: TGCGCCAGCAGCCAAATGGGGCCAGGGGGGTACGCCGGGGAGCTGTTTTTT; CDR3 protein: CASSQMGPGGYAGELFF
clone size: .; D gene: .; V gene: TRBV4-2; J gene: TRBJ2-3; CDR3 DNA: TGTGCCAGCAGCCCCGGACCTCGGGATACGCAGTATTTT; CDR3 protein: CASSPGPRDTQYF
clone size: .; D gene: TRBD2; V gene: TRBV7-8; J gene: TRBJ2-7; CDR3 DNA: TGTGCCAGCAGCTTACCGGGACTAGCGGGCTACGAGCAGTACTTC; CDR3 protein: CASSLPGLAGYEQYF
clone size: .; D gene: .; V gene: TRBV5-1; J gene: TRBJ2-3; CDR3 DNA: TGCGCCAGCAGCTTTCAACAGGGAGGCACAGATACGCAGTATTTT; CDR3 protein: CASSFQQGGTDTQYF